These 21 T cell receptor beta chains share one sample of origin, sequenced in a study of T cell responses to AZD1222 COVID-19 vaccine. Sequencing was performed with immunoSEQ multiplex PCR; in TCRdb, only in-frame clones are kept and a portion is missing. The table records more than 150,000 clones, roughly 94% of them present only once. The specimen was peripheral blood, collected 28 days after the second AZD1222 dose. These TCRs come from an adult who received the AZD1222 COVID-19 vaccine.

This clone was detected a few times. The chain is built from TRBV2 and TRBJ1-2; no reliable D call. The length of the CDR3 is 15 residues. Trimming left V 2 bases short and J 2 bases short, with 12 bases between. Per the germline V gene, CDR1 is SNHLY and CDR2 is FYNNEI. CDR3 nucleotide sequence: TGTGCCAGCAGTGAATTGGGCGGAGACAACTATGGCTACACCTTC. This translates into CASSELGGDNYGYTF. The full variable domain, in which reference TRBV2 and TRBJ1-2 provide the parts outside the CDR3, is EPEVTQTPSHQVTQMGQEVILRCVPISNHLYFYWYRQILGQKVEFLVSFYNNEISEKSEIFDDQFSVERPDGSNFTLKIRSTKLEDSAMYFCASSELGGDNYGYTFGSGTRLTVV.

This clone was seen only once. This chain joins TRBV27 and TRBJ1-5; the D is unclear. This CDR3 has 14 amino acids. V was trimmed by 3 bases and J by 1 base, leaving 7 bases between them. Per the germline V gene, CDR1 is MNHEY and CDR2 is SMNVEV (reference sequence). The CDR3 reads CASSFLGSNQPQHF. For the CDR3, the DNA is TGTGCCAGCAGTTTTCTGGGGAGCAATCAGCCCCAGCATTTT.

The chain recombines TRBV6-6 with TRBJ1-2; a weak D match, TRBD1 (5 bases). Germline V gene data show CDR1 as MNHNY and CDR2 as SVGAGI (reference sequence). V was shortened by 6 bases and J by 2 bases, with 16 bases between the two germline ends. The CDR3 consists of 15 residues. CDR3: CASSLTRDGNYGYTF. CDR3 in DNA: TGTGCCAGCAGCCTCACCAGGGACGGGAACTATGGCTACACCTTC.

The J gene is TRBJ2-5, the V gene TRBV5-4, with TRBD2 as a possible D gene (6 bases). Germline V gene sequence: CDR1 SGHNT, CDR2 YYREEE (reference sequence). CDR3 length: 14 residues. V lost 3 bases and J 5 bases, leaving 14 bases between the germline ends. CDR3 DNA: TGTGCCAGCAGCTCAACACTCGGGAGCGAGACCCAGTACTTC. Protein product: CASSSTLGSETQYF. The entire variable domain, with the rest obtained from reference TRBV5-4 and TRBJ2-5, is as follows: ETGVTQSPTHLIKTRGQQVTLRCSSQSGHNTVSWYQQALGQGPQFIFQYYREEENGRGNFPPRFSGLQFPNYSSELNVNALELDDSALYLCASSSTLGSETQYFGPGTRLLVL.

This rearrangement joins TRBV19 to TRBJ2-3; D is uncertain. Germline V lookup: CDR1 LNHDA, CDR2 SQIVND (reference sequence). Trimming left V 5 bases short and J 6 bases short, with 9 bases between. The CDR3 loop spans 12 amino acids. The CDR3 region is CASSPPWDTQYF. In DNA form, the CDR3 reads TGTGCCAGTAGTCCCCCGTGGGATACGCAGTATTTT.

V gene TRBV27 combines with J gene TRBJ1-2, with a weak D call TRBD1 (5 bases). CDR3 length: 15 amino acids. The V end lost 0 bases, the J end lost 4 bases, and 12 bases lay between the germline ends. Germline V CDR1 and CDR2: MNHEY, SMNVEV (reference sequence). In nucleotides, the CDR3 is TGTGCCAGCAGTTTATCCGCGGGGGTGGTCTATGGCTACACCTTC. This codes for CASSLSAGVVYGYTF.

The V call is TRBV3-1 (or the pseudogene TRBV3-2), the J call TRBJ1-1; 7 positions agree with TRBD1. J lost 5 bases, V lost 1 base, and 7 bases had no gene match. This CDR3 is built from 15 residues. Germline V CDR1 and CDR2: LGHDT, YNNKEL (reference sequence). CDR3 residues: CASSQGRQGETEAFF. Written as DNA, the CDR3 is TGTGCCAGCAGCCAAGGGAGACAGGGAGAGACTGAAGCTTTCTTT.

This chain connects TRBV7-2 to TRBJ1-6; D ambiguous. This CDR3 is 15 amino acids long. The V and J ends lost 0 bases and 0 bases respectively, with 3 bases between them. Germline V gene lookup returns CDR1 SGHTA and CDR2 FQGNSA. CDR3 coding DNA: TGTGCCAGCAGCTTAGCGGCCTCCTATAATTCACCCCTCCACTTT. It codes for CASSLAASYNSPLHF.

In its sample, this clone was seen a few times. The DNA for the CDR3 is TGTGCCAGCAGTCAGTTAGCGGGGGCCCCCGGGACCCAGTACTTC. Protein product: CASSQLAGAPGTQYF. This rearrangement joins TRBV2 to TRBJ2-5; 9 positions match TRBD2. Germline V lookup: CDR1 SNHLY, CDR2 FYNNEI. The CDR3 spans 15 residues. V dropped 5 bases and J dropped 7; count of bases not matched to a gene: 11. Combining the CDR3 with reference TRBV2 and TRBJ2-5 gives the whole variable domain EPEVTQTPSHQVTQMGQEVILRCVPISNHLYFYWYRQILGQKVEFLVSFYNNEISEKSEIFDDQFSVERPDGSNFTLKIRSTKLEDSAMYFCASSQLAGAPGTQYFGPGTRLLVL.

The V and J genes are TRBV4-1 and TRBJ2-7; D unresolved. This CDR3 contains 13 residues. V lost 2 bases and J lost 0, with 5 bases in between. Germline V gives CDR1 MGHRA, CDR2 YSYEKL. The CDR3 spells CASSQTASYEQYF. DNA of the CDR3: TGCGCCAGCAGCCAAACAGCCTCCTACGAGCAGTACTTC.

The chain has TRBV5-1 and TRBJ2-5; D possibly corresponds to TRBD2 (6 bases). CDR3 length: 16 amino acids. The V gene's germline CDR1 is SGHRS and CDR2 YFSETQ. V lost 0 bases, J lost 4 bases, and 16 bases lay in between. The CDR3 protein is CASSLEWASEGETQYF. Here the CDR3 DNA reads TGCGCCAGCAGCTTGGAATGGGCTAGCGAGGGAGAGACCCAGTACTTC. The full variable domain, its missing parts supplied by reference TRBV5-1 and TRBJ2-5, is KAGVTQTPRYLIKTRGQQVTLSCSPISGHRSVSWYQQTPGQGLQFLFEYFSETQRNKGNFPGRFSGRQFSNSRSEMNVSTLELGDSALYLCASSLEWASEGETQYFGPGTRLLVL.

The V and J genes are TRBV7-9 and TRBJ2-3, with TRBD1 matching over 10 bases. Germline CDR1 SEHNR, CDR2 FQNEAQ (reference sequence). V trimming: 6 bases; J trimming: 6 bases; junction bases outside the gene matches: 9. This CDR3 has 15 amino acids. CDR3 loop: CASRKRQGAKDTQYF. In DNA form, the CDR3 reads TGTGCCAGCAGAAAAAGACAGGGGGCCAAGGATACGCAGTATTTT.

This clone appeared a single time. This chain joins TRBV3-1 (or the pseudogene TRBV3-2) and TRBJ2-3; tentative D call: TRBD2 (5 bases). The length of the CDR3 is 15 residues. The germline gives CDR1 LGHDT, CDR2 YNNKEL (reference sequence). Deletions cut 7 bases from V and 1 base from J, with 15 bases between. CDR3 region: CASTGRGIGTDTQYF. The CDR3 DNA is TGTGCCAGCACCGGACGGGGTATAGGCACAGATACGCAGTATTTT.

This chain links TRBV3-1 (or the pseudogene TRBV3-2) with TRBJ1-2; possibly TRBD1 for D (6 bases). The CDR3 has 14 residues. V was clipped by 0 bases and J by 8 bases, with 13 bases between them. Germline CDR1 is LGHDT and CDR2 is YNNKEL (reference sequence). This chain's CDR3 is CASSQDRGAGGYTF. DNA for the CDR3: TGTGCCAGCAGCCAAGATCGGGGGGCTGGAGGCTACACCTTC.

In its sample, this clone was seen a few times. The chain combines TRBV30 with TRBJ2-3; possibly TRBD2 for D (6 bases). The CDR3 is made up of 14 amino acids. The V gene lost 0 bases and the J gene lost 4 bases, with 11 bases spanning the gap. Germline V gene sequence: CDR1 GTSNPN, CDR2 SVGIG (reference sequence). CDR3 sequence: CAWSVLGGPDTQYF. As DNA, the CDR3 is TGTGCCTGGAGTGTACTCGGGGGACCAGATACGCAGTATTTT.

This clone was seen a few times. The genes are TRBV5-1 and TRBJ1-3, with D perhaps TRBD1 (6 bases). In germline, CDR1 is SGHRS, CDR2 YFSETQ. This CDR3 has 14 amino acids. V lost 4 bases, J lost 1 base, and 9 bases lay in between. The CDR3 sequence: CASSVQGSGNTIYF. For the CDR3, the DNA is TGCGCCAGCAGCGTACAGGGATCTGGAAACACCATATATTTT.

The gene calls are TRBV4-3 and TRBJ2-2, with D uncertain. V lost 4 bases and J 6 bases, leaving 3 bases between the germline ends. This CDR3 contains 11 residues. Germline V gene sequence: CDR1 LGHNA, CDR2 YSLEER. The CDR3 DNA reads TGCGCCAGCAGCCTCGCCGGGGAGCTGTTTTTT. Translating it yields CASSLAGELFF.

V and J are TRBV19 and TRBJ2-1; 7 bases are shared with TRBD2. V was clipped by 7 bases and J by 2 bases; unmatched bases: 11. The CDR3 runs to 16 residues. Germline CDR1 reads LNHDA; CDR2 reads SQIVND (reference sequence). The CDR3 DNA follows: TGTGCCAGTACCATGGGCGGGGGAGCCCCCTACAATGAGCAGTTCTTC. It is translated as CASTMGGGAPYNEQFF.

The V call is TRBV19, the J call TRBJ2-5, with 10 bases fitting TRBD1. The CDR3 is made up of 14 amino acids. The germline gives CDR1 LNHDA, CDR2 SQIVND (reference sequence). The junction had 4 bases not matched to a gene; V was cut back by 5 bases and J by 4 bases. The CDR3 loop is CASSPRTGGETQYF. The CDR3 nucleotides read TGTGCCAGTAGTCCAAGGACAGGGGGAGAGACCCAGTACTTC.

CDR3 region: CASSQEVFRGETQYF. CDR3 bases: TGTGCCAGCAGCCAAGAAGTCTTTCGGGGGGAGACCCAGTACTTC. This chain links TRBV3-1 (or the pseudogene TRBV3-2) with TRBJ2-5, with D perhaps TRBD2 (6 bases). Germline CDR1 and CDR2: LGHDT and YNNKEL (reference sequence). The V gene lost 0 bases and the J gene lost 5 bases, with 13 bases spanning the gap. The CDR3 runs 15 residues.

In DNA, the CDR3 is TGTGCCAGCAGCCCCGAGGTGGCCGCGGGCTACACCTTC. It is translated as CASSPEVAAGYTF. The gene calls are TRBV2 and TRBJ1-2; no clear D. CDR3 length equals 13 residues. Trimming took 6 bases from V and 8 from J, leaving 16 bases between them. CDR1 and CDR2 (germline): SNHLY, FYNNEI.